One and the same sample provided the 25 T cell receptor beta chains below, sequenced in a study of post-analysis software for immune sequencing data. Antigen specificity for these receptors is unknown. Unique-molecular-identifier-tagged TCR beta cDNA libraries were used. TCRdb reprocessed the PCR reads with MiXCR, giving one entry per CDR3 protein. This sample has about 200,000 distinct CDR3 sequences, with over 25% found just once. Whole-study results and caveats: Among five TRBV segments more frequent in patients than controls were TRBV5-6, TRBV5-1 and TRBV20-1.

The specimen sequenced was blood. These receptors came from a girl between 2 and 17 years old with multiple sclerosis.

The genes are TRBV5-1 and TRBJ2-7; 8 bases fit TRBD2. J gave up 4 bases and V 3 bases, and 9 bases lay outside the gene matches. The CDR3 consists of 15 residues. Germline CDR1 SGHRS, CDR2 YFSETQ. This CDR3 reads CASSSMGSGIYEQYF. Written as DNA, the CDR3 is TGCGCCAGCAGCTCGATGGGTAGCGGGATATACGAGCAGTACTTC.

This clonotype came up once. Compared with germline, one end of the junction differs, possibly owing to a read error. The rearrangement links TRBV29-1 to TRBJ2-3, with D perhaps matching TRBD1 or TRBD2 (5 bases each). In germline, CDR1 is SQVTM, CDR2 ANQGSEA. The CDR3 has 15 amino acids. CDR3 coding DNA: TGCAGCGGGAGCTCCGGGACGTCTAGCACAGATACGCGGTATTTT. It specifies CSGSSGTSSTDTRYF.

This chain joins TRBV14 and TRBJ2-1; 8 positions match TRBD2. Germline V CDR1 and CDR2: SGHDN, FVKESK. J lost 3 bases, V lost 0 bases, and 4 bases had no gene match. The CDR3 totals 16 residues. CDR3 nucleotides: TGTGCCAGCAGCCAAGATCGGGGGGGGCACTACAATGAGCAGTTCTTC. Protein product: CASSQDRGGHYNEQFF.

In its sample, this clonotype was seen many times. This rearrangement joins TRBV7-9 to TRBJ2-3; tentatively, D is TRBD2 (6 bases). The CDR3 is made up of 12 amino acids. The germline V gene encodes CDR1 SEHNR and CDR2 FQNEAQ (reference sequence). V was shortened by 4 bases and J by 4 bases, with 6 bases between the two germline ends. The CDR3 sequence is CASSWEADTQYF. The CDR3 DNA is TGTGCCAGCAGCTGGGAGGCAGATACGCAGTATTTT. Full variable domain (outside the CDR3, taken from reference TRBV7-9 and TRBJ2-3): DTGVSQNPRHKITKRGQNVTFRCDPISEHNRLYWYRQTLGQGPEFLTYFQNEAQLEKSRLLSDRFSAERPKGSFSTLEIQRTEQGDSAMYLCASSWEADTQYFGPGTRLTVL.

In its sample, this clonotype was seen many times. CDR3: CASSDSTLQSGEQFF. CDR3 nucleotides: TGTGCCAGCAGTGACTCGACTCTCCAGTCCGGTGAGCAGTTCTTC. This sequence joins TRBV6-4 and TRBJ2-1; D is undetermined. Trimming removed 0 bases from V and 9 bases from J, with 15 bases in between. In germline, CDR1 is MRHNA, CDR2 SNTAGT. The CDR3 is 15 residues long.

This clonotype was observed a few times. V usage is TRBV28 and J usage is TRBJ1-4; 7 nucleotides agree with TRBD1. The CDR3 is made up of 15 amino acids. Germline CDR1 and CDR2: MDHEN and SYDVKM. J gave up 8 bases and V 5 bases, and 11 bases lay outside the gene matches. CDR3 sequence reads: CASSPRTGGREKLFF. The CDR3 coding sequence is TGTGCCAGCAGTCCGAGGACAGGAGGGCGAGAAAAACTGTTTTTT. The full variable domain, completed using reference TRBV28 and TRBJ1-4, is DVKVTQSSRYLVKRTGEKVFLECVQDMDHENMFWYRQDPGLGLRLIYFSYDVKMKEKGDIPEGYSVSREKKERFSLILESASTNQTSMYLCASSPRTGGREKLFFGSGTQLSVL.

This clonotype was recorded only once. The rearrangement links TRBV5-1 to TRBJ2-3, with no clear D. This CDR3 has 12 amino acids. V lost 0 bases and J 5 bases, leaving 4 bases between the germline ends. Germline V lookup: CDR1 SGHRS, CDR2 YFSETQ. CDR3 loop: CASSLAVDTQYF. DNA for the CDR3: TGCGCCAGCAGCTTGGCTGTAGATACGCAGTATTTT.

This clonotype was counted ten times or more. This chain uses TRBV12-3 or TRBV12-4 with TRBJ2-1; TRBD2 aligns across 8 bases. Unmatched junction bases numbered 0, after V lost 3 bases and J lost 2 bases. The CDR3 loop spans 14 amino acids. CDR3 in DNA: TGTGCCAGCAGTTTGGGACTAGCCTACAATGAGCAGTTCTTC. Residues: CASSLGLAYNEQFF.

The CDR3: CSARDRVSGRVSYNEQFF. The DNA of the CDR3 is TGCAGTGCTAGAGATAGGGTTAGCGGGAGGGTGTCCTACAATGAGCAGTTCTTC. J is TRBJ2-1 and V is TRBV20-1; 11 nucleotides line up with TRBD2. The CDR3 sequence is 18 residues long. Germline CDR1 DFQATT, CDR2 SNEGSKA (reference sequence). Trimming took 0 bases from V and 1 from J; bases not matched to a gene: 8.

This clonotype was counted between two and nine times. One base away lies a much larger clone, so this may be a sequencing read error. The chain employs TRBV20-1 and TRBJ2-7; perhaps TRBD1 as D (5 bases). Trimming pared 8 bases from V and 2 bases from J, leaving 13 bases between. The germline V gene encodes CDR1 DFQATT and CDR2 SNEGSKA (reference sequence). CDR3 length equals 12 residues. The chain's CDR3 is CSTPTETYEQYF. The CDR3 bases are TGCAGTACACCGACAGAGACCTACGAGCAGTACTTC.

In its sample, this clonotype was seen many times. The V gene is TRBV20-1, the J gene TRBJ2-3; no reliable D call. This CDR3 has 12 residues. CDR1 is DFQATT, CDR2 SNEGSKA, per germline (reference sequence). Trimming pared 2 bases from V and 5 bases from J, leaving 8 bases between. The CDR3 DNA follows: TGCAGTGCTAGACAGGTGGGAGATACGCAGTATTTT. Translation: CSARQVGDTQYF.

This clonotype showed up just a few times. The chain couples TRBV19 to TRBJ2-7; the match to TRBD1 covers 8 bases. With 6 bases clipped from V and 3 bases from J, the junction kept 4 bases outside the gene matches. Germline CDR1 reads LNHDA; CDR2 reads SQIVND (reference sequence). The CDR3 sequence is 13 residues long. CDR3 coding DNA: TGTGCCAGTAGGGGACAGGAGGGCTACGAGCAGTACTTC. Amino acids: CASRGQEGYEQYF.

For the CDR3, the DNA is TGTGCCAGCAGCTTTGGGACAGGGTATAATTCACCCCTCCACTTT. It is translated as CASSFGTGYNSPLHF. This chain joins TRBV7-2 and TRBJ1-6; 9 nucleotides align to TRBD1. V shed 3 bases, J shed 4 bases, and the junction held 1 base outside the gene matches. CDR1 and CDR2 (germline): SGHTA, FQGNSA. The CDR3 extends over 15 amino acids.

This clonotype occurred many times. The V call is TRBV29-1, the J call TRBJ2-3; TRBD2 matches at 12 bases. V was clipped by 1 base and J by 1 base; unmatched bases: 6. This CDR3 contains 17 residues. Germline V gives CDR1 SQVTM, CDR2 ANQGSEA. CDR3 sequence: CSVEAGASGGGTDTQYF. In DNA, the CDR3 is TGCAGCGTTGAAGCTGGGGCTAGCGGGGGGGGCACAGATACGCAGTATTTT.

The V call is TRBV3-1, the J call TRBJ2-5; TRBD2 agrees at 10 bases. Unmatched junction bases numbered 13, after V lost 1 base and J lost 5 bases. From germline, CDR1 is LGHDT and CDR2 YNNKEL (reference sequence). The CDR3 spans 18 residues. The CDR3 region has the DNA TGTGCCAGCAGCCAAGTGATCCTAGCGGGAGCGATGTGGGAGACCCAGTACTTC. It translates to CASSQVILAGAMWETQYF.

This clonotype is a singleton in its sample. This sequence joins TRBV27 and TRBJ2-7, with D possibly matching TRBD1 (5 bases). V lost 4 bases, J lost 2 bases, and 15 bases lay in between. The germline CDR1 and CDR2 sequences are MNHEY and SMNVEV (reference sequence). This CDR3 has 15 residues. The CDR3 is CASSSLTELTYEQYF. The CDR3 nucleotides read TGTGCCAGCAGTTCCTTGACAGAACTGACCTACGAGCAGTACTTC.

Ten or more counts support this clonotype. This chain uses TRBV29-1 with TRBJ2-3; D gene unclear. The CDR3 length is 16 residues. The germline CDR1 and CDR2 sequences are SQVTM and ANQGSEA. V dropped 3 bases and J dropped 0 bases, with 16 bases sitting between them. CDR3 sequence (DNA): TGCAGCGTTGATTCGACTCGACATGCTAGCACAGATACGCAGTATTTT. It codes for CSVDSTRHASTDTQYF.

The sample holds a few counts of this clonotype. The V gene is TRBV12-3 or TRBV12-4, the J gene TRBJ1-5, with TRBD1 identical over 8 bases. V gave up 6 bases and J gave up 5 bases; unmatched junction bases: 6. The CDR3 has 14 amino acids. The CDR3 protein is CASRYGQGDQPQHF. CDR3 DNA sequence: TGTGCCAGCAGATACGGACAGGGCGATCAGCCCCAGCATTTT.

This clonotype was seen ten or more times. The chain joins TRBV29-1 to TRBJ2-1; 9 bases are shared with TRBD2. CDR1 is SQVTM and CDR2 is ANQGSEA in the germline V gene. The CDR3 has 12 amino acids. V dropped 4 bases and J dropped 6; count of bases not matched to a gene: 1. CDR3 bases: TGCAGCGTTGGGACTAGCGCCAATGAGCAGTTCTTC. Residues: CSVGTSANEQFF.

This chain joins TRBV6-6 and TRBJ1-5, with 8 bases that match TRBD1. The CDR3 extends over 15 amino acids. Germline CDR1 and CDR2: MNHNY and SVGAGI (reference sequence). With V trimmed by 4 bases and J by 4 bases, 6 bases remained unmatched. CDR3 coding DNA: TGTGCCAGCAGTTTCACCACAGGGGGGAATCAGCCCCAGCATTTT. This sequence encodes CASSFTTGGNQPQHF.

This clonotype was detected ten times or more. This chain uses TRBV28 with TRBJ2-7, with 9 bases aligning to TRBD1. This CDR3 region has 14 residues. J was trimmed by 4 bases and V by 4 bases; bases with no gene match: 5. Germline assignment: CDR1 MDHEN and CDR2 SYDVKM. CDR3 loop: CASSYVGTGYEQYF. In DNA, the CDR3 is TGTGCCAGCAGTTACGTGGGGACAGGGTACGAGCAGTACTTC.

Remarks on this clonotype: This may come from a read error, since a much larger clone is one base off. The genes are TRBV7-3 and TRBJ2-1; D may be TRBD1 (6 bases). Germline V gene data show CDR1 as SGHTA and CDR2 as FQGTGA. The V gene lost 1 base and the J gene lost 4 bases, with 11 bases spanning the gap. The CDR3 runs to 15 residues. The CDR3 sequence: CASSLRDNMYNEQFF. CDR3 coding DNA: TGTGCCAGCAGCTTAAGGGACAATATGTACAATGAGCAGTTCTTC.

A note on this clonotype: Being one base from a much bigger clone, this may be a read error. The chain has TRBV6-6 and TRBJ2-1, with D possibly matching TRBD2 (6 bases). The J call could be wrong; TRBJ2-7 is a better fit for the DNA end. The V gene's germline CDR1 is MNHNY and CDR2 SVGAGI (reference sequence). CDR3 size: 16 residues. The CDR3 DNA reads as TGTGCCAGCAGTTTCATAGCGGATTCCGCCTACAATGAGCAGTACTTC. This encodes CASSFIADSAYNEQYF.

Concerning this clonotype itself: A much larger clonotype is one base distant, so this may be a read error. The rearrangement uses TRBV20-1 and TRBJ2-3; maybe TRBD1 (6 bases). Germline V lookup: CDR1 DFQATT, CDR2 SNEGSKA (reference sequence). This CDR3 is built from 14 residues. DNA for the CDR3: TGCAGTACTAGGATCGGCAGGGGAGCAGATACGCAGTATTTT. Protein sequence: CSTRIGRGADTQYF.

Points on this clonotype: Just one base apart from a much larger clone, this may be a read error. This chain uses TRBV28 with TRBJ2-1, with 7 positions matching TRBD1. Germline V gives CDR1 MDHEN, CDR2 SYDVKM. Trimming at V came to 7 bases and at J to 7 bases, leaving 13 bases not matched to a gene. This CDR3 contains 15 residues. CDR3 bases: TGTGCCAGCAATTTCCCACAGGGGAATCTAAATGAGCAGTTCTTC. Encoded protein: CASNFPQGNLNEQFF. The full variable domain, rest sourced from reference TRBV28 and TRBJ2-1, is DVKVTQSSRYLVKRTGEKVFLECVQDMDHENMFWYRQDPGLGLRLIYFSYDVKMKEKGDIPEGYSVSREKKERFSLILESASTNQTSMYLCASNFPQGNLNEQFFGPGTRLTVL.